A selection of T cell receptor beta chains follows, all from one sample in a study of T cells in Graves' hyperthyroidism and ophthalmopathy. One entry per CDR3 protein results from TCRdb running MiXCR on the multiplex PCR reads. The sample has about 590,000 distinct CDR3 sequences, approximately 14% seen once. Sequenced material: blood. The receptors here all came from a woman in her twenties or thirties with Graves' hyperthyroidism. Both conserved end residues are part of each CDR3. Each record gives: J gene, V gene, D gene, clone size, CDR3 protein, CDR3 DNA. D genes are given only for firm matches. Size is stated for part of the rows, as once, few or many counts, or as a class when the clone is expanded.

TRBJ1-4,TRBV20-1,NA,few,CSARVSGDATNEKLFF,TGCAGTGCTAGAGTCAGCGGAGATGCAACTAATGAAAAACTGTTTTTT
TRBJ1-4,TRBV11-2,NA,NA,CASNLTGSEEKLFF,TGTGCCAGCAACTTAACAGGGTCGGAGGAAAAACTGTTTTTT
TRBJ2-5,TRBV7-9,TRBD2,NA,CASSFRPTSGPQETQYF,TGTGCCAGCAGCTTTCGCCCTACTAGCGGGCCCCAAGAGACCCAGTACTTC
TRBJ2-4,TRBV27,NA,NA,CASSSLGTPYGGNIQYF,TGTGCCAGCAGTTCCCTCGGGACCCCCTACGGAGGAAACATTCAGTACTTC
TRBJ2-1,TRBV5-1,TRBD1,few,CASSSGQGINEQFF,TGCGCCAGCAGCTCAGGACAGGGGATCAATGAGCAGTTCTTC
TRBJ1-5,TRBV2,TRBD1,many,CASSESGQDSNQPQHF,TGTGCCAGCAGTGAATCGGGACAGGATAGCAATCAGCCCCAGCATTTT
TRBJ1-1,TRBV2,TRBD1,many,CASSSLPGQVEAFF,TGTGCCAGCAGCTCTCTACCGGGACAGGTTGAAGCTTTCTTT
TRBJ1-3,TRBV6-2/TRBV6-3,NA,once,CASSYSASAIYF,TGTGCCAGCAGTTACTCGGCAAGCGCCATATATTTT
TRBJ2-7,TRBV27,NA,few,CASWGPGWGGMYEQYF,TGTGCCAGCTGGGGCCCTGGATGGGGGGGCATGTACGAGCAGTACTTC
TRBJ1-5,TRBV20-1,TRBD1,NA,CSARAEGQGGVVGNQPQHF,TGCAGTGCTAGAGCGGAAGGACAGGGGGGCGTAGTTGGCAATCAGCCCCAGCATTTT
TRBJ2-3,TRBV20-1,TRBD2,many,CPSGRLAGGDTQYF,TGCCCAAGCGGCCGACTAGCGGGAGGAGATACGCAGTATTTT
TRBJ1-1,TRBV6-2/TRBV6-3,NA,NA,CASSYGELDTEASF,TGTGCCAGCAGTTACGGGGAATTGGACACTGAAGCTTCCTTT
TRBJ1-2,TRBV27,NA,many,CASKWPGALGGYTF,TGTGCCAGCAAGTGGCCCGGGGCCCTTGGAGGCTACACCTTC
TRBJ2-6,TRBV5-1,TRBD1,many,CASSQTDRVIPGANVLTF,TGCGCCAGCAGCCAGACCGACAGGGTTATTCCTGGGGCCAACGTCCTGACTTTC
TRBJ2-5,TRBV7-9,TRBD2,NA,CASGRTSAQETQYF,TGTGCCAGCGGACGGACTAGCGCCCAAGAGACCCAGTACTTC
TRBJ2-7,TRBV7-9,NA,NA,CASSSGLGSYEQYF,TGTGCCAGCAGCTCCGGACTGGGTTCCTACGAGCAGTACTTC
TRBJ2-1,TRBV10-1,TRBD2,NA,CASSKLGLADNEQFF,TGCGCCAGCAGTAAACTGGGACTAGCGGACAATGAGCAGTTCTTC
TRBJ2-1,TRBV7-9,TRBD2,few,CASSSPASGTGGEQFF,TGTGCCAGCAGCTCCCCCGCTAGCGGGACTGGGGGTGAGCAGTTCTTC
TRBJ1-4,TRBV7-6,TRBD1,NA,CASSLTVAGIGDRGATNEKLFF,TGTGCCAGCAGCTTAACAGTTGCTGGGATCGGGGACAGGGGAGCAACTAATGAAAAACTGTTTTTT
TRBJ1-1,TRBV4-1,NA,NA,CASSQEGAEAFF,TGCGCCAGCAGCCAAGAAGGCGCTGAAGCTTTCTTT
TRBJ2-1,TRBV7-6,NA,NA,CASSLSLAVSSYNEQFF,TGTGCCAGCAGCTTAAGCCTTGCGGTGAGCTCCTACAATGAGCAGTTCTTC
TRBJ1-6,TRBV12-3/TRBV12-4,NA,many,CASSQRGAGNSPLHF,TGTGCCAGTTCTCAGCGGGGGGCGGGTAATTCACCCCTCCACTTT
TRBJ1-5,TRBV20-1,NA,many,CSATGHFSNQPQHF,TGCAGTGCTACCGGACATTTTAGCAATCAGCCCCAGCATTTT
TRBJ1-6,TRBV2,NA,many,CASSEGVGVGLSPLHF,TGTGCCAGCAGTGAAGGGGTCGGCGTAGGCCTTTCACCCCTCCACTTT
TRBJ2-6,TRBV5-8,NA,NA,CASSLSRSSGANVLTF,TGTGCCAGCAGCTTGAGTCGCAGCTCTGGGGCCAACGTCCTGACTTTC
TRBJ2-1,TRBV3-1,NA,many,CASSHTRYNEQFF,TGTGCCAGCAGCCATACCCGATACAATGAGCAGTTCTTC
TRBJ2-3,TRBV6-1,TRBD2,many,CASSVLREDPLGSDTQYF,TGTGCCAGCAGTGTTCTGCGGGAGGACCCCCTCGGGTCAGATACGCAGTATTTT